This T cell receptor (beta chain) emerged from a study of Ad26.COV2.S vaccination and SARS-CoV-2 variants. TCRdb keeps only in-frame clones here, not all; method: immunoSEQ multiplex PCR. The sample lists 150,000 to 200,000 clones; 87% were seen once. For this clone: Its target is not known.

Study results and limitations: Using TCR breadth and depth analyses may have led to underestimated total T cell responses. Recipients of vaccine and of placebo showed similar breadth of their non-spike TCR repertoires.

Sample: peripheral blood, taken after recovery from COVID-19. This sequence was found in a human donor who had recovered from COVID-19.

CDR3 nucleotide sequence: TGTGCCAGCAGCTTGAGAAGCGGTTCCTACGAGCAGTACTTC. Residues: CASSLRSGSYEQYF. V is TRBV7-8 and J is TRBJ2-7, with D maybe TRBD2 (5 bases). The CDR3 runs to 14 residues. V was cut by 3 bases and J by 1 base, with 10 bases left in between. Looked up from germline, CDR1 is SGHVS and CDR2 is FQNEAQ.